This entry is about one T cell receptor beta chain. This table comes from immunoSEQ multiplex PCR, and its TCRdb copy is limited to in-frame clones, with some not included. The sample lists hundreds of thousands of clones, 90% seen once, with about 1.7% in the top ten. V shed 5 bases, J shed 2 bases, and the junction held 3 bases outside the gene matches. The CDR3 totals 14 residues. Looked up from germline, CDR1 is MDHEN and CDR2 is SYDVKM. These data are taken from a study of blood T cell repertoires in COVID-19. The origin of this receptor is a woman aged 18-29 years with acute COVID-19. Sequencing input: PBMCs or T cells enriched from blood (not recorded which). This chain links TRBV28 with TRBJ2-7, with 10 bases matching TRBD2. The chain's CDR3 is CASSLAGETYEQYF. The CDR3 coding sequence is TGTGCCAGCAGTCTAGCGGGAGAGACCTACGAGCAGTACTTC.